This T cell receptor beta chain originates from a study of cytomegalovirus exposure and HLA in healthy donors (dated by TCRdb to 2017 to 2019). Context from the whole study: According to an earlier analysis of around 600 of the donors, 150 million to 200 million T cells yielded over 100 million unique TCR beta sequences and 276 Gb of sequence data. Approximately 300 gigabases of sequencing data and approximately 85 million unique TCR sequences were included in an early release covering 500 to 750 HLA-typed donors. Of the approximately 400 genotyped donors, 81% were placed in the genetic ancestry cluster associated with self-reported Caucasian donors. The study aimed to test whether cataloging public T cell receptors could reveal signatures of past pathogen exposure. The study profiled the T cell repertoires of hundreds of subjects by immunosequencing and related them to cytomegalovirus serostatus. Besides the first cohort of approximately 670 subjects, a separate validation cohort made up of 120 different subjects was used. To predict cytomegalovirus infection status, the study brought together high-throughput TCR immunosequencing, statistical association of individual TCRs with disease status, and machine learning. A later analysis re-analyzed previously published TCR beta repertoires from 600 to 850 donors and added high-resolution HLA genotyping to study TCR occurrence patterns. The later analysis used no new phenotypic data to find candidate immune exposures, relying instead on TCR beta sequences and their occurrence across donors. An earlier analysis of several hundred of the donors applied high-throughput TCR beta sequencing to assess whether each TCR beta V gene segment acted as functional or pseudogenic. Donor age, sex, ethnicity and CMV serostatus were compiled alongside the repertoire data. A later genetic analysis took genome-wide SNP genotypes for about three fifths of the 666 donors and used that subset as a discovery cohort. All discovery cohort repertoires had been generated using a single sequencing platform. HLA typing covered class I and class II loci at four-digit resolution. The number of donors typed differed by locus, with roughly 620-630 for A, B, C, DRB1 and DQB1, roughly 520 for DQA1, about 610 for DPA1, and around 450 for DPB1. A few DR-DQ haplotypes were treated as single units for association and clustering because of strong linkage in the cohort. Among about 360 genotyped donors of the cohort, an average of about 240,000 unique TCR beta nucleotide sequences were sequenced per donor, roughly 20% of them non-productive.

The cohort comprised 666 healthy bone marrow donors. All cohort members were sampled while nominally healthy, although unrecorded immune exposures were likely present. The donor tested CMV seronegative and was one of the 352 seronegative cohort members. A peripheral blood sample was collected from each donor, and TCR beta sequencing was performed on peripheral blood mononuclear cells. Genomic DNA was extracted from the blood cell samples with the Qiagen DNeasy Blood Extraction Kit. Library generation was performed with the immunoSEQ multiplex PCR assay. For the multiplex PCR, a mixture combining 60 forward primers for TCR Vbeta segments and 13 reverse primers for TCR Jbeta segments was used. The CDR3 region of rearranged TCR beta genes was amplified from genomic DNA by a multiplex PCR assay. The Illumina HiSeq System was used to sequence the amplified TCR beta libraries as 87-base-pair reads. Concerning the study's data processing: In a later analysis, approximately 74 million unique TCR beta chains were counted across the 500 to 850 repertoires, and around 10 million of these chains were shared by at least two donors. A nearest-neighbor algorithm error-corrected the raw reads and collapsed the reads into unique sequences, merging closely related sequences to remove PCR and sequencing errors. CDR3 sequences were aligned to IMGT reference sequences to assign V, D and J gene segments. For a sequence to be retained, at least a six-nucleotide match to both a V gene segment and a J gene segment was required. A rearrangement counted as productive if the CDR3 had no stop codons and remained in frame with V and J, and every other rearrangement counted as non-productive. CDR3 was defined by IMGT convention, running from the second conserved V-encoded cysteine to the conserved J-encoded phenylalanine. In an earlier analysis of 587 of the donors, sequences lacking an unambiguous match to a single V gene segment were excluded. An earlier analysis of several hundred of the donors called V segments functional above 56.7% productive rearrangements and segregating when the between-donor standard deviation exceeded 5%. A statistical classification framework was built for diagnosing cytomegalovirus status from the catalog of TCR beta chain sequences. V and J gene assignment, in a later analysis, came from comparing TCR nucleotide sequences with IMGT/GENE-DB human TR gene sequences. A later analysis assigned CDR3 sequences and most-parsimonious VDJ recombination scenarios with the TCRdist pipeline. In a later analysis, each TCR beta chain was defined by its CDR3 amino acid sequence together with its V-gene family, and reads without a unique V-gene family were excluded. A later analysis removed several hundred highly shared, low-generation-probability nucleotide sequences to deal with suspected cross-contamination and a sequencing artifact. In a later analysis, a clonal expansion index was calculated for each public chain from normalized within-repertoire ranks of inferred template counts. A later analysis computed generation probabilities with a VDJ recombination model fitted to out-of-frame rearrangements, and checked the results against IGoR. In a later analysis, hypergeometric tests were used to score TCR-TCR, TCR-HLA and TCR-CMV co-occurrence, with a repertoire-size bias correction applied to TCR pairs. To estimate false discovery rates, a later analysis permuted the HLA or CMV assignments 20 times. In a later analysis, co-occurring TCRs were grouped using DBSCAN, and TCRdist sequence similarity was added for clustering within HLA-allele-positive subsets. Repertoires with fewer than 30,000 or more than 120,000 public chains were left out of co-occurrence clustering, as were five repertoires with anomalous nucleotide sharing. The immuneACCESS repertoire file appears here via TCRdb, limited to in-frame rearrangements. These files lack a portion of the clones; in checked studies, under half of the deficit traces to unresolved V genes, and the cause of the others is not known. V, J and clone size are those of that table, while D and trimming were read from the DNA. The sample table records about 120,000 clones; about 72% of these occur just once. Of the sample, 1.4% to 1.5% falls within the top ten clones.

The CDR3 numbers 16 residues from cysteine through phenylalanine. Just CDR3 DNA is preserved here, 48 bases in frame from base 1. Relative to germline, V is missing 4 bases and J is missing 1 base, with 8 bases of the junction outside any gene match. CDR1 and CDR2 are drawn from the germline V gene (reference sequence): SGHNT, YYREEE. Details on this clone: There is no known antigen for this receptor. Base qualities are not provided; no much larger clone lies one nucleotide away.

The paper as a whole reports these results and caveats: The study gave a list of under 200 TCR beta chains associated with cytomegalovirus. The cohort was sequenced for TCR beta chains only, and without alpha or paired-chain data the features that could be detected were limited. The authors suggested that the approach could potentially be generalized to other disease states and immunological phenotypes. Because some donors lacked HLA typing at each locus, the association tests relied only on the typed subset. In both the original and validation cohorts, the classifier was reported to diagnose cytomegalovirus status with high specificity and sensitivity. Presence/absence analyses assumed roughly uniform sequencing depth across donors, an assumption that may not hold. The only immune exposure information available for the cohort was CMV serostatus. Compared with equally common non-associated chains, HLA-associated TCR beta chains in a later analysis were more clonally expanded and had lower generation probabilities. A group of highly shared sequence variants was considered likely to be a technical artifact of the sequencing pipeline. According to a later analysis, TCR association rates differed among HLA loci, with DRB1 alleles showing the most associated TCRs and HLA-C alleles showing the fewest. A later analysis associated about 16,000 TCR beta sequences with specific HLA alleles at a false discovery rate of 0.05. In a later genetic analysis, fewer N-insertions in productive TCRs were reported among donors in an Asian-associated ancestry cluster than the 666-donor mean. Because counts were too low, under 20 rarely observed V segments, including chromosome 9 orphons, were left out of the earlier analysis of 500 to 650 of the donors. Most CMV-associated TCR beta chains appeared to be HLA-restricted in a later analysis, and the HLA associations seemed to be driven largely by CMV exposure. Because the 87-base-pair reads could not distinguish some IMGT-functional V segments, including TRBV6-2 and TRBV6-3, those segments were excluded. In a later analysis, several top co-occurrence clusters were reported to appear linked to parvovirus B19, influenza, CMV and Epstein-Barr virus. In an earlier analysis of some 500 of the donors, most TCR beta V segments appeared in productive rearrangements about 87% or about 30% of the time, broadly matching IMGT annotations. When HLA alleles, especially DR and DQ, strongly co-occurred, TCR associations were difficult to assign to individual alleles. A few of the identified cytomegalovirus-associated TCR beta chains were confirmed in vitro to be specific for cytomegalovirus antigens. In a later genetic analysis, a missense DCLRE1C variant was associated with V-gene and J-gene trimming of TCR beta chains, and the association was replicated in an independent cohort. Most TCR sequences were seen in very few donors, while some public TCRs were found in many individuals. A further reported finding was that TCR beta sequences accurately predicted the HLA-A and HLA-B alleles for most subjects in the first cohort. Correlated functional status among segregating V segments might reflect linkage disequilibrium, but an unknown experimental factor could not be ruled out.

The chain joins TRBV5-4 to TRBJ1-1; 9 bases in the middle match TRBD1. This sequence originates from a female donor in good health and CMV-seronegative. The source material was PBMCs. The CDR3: CASSGGTGRPNTEAFF. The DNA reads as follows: TGTGCCAGCAGCGGGGGGACAGGGAGGCCGAACACTGAAGCTTTCTTT.